A selection of T cell receptor beta chains follows, all from one sample in a study of regulatory T cells in long-lasting Graves disease. TCRdb reprocessed the multiplex PCR reads via MiXCR and lists one record per CDR3 protein. The repertoire holds 400,000 to 550,000 distinct CDR3 sequences, around 17% seen once, with roughly 10% in the top ten. This sample was shared with a second study, whose subject was T cells in Graves' hyperthyroidism and ophthalmopathy.

Material: peripheral blood mononuclear cells (PBMCs), obtained at new diagnosis, from a patient treated with antithyroid drugs. Receptors were obtained from a woman in her thirties with Graves disease. Both conserved end residues are part of each CDR3. Fields, in order: J gene, CDR3 length, clone size, V gene, D gene, CDR3 DNA, CDR3 protein. A D gene is named only where the DNA matches it firmly. Clone size appears in some rows only: once, few, many, or a class for an expanded clone.

TRBJ2-7 | 15 | many | TRBV29-1 | TRBD1 | TGCAGCGTTGACGGACAGGGGTCAACTTCCTACGAGCAGTACTTC | CSVDGQGSTSYEQYF
TRBJ2-7 | 13 | few | TRBV7-9 | . | TGTGCCAGCAGCTCAATTACAGGATACGAGCAGTACTTC | CASSSITGYEQYF
TRBJ2-2 | 17 | few | TRBV5-4 | TRBD1 | TGTGCCAGCAGCTTGAGCCGGGACAGGGTTATAGTCGGGGAGCTGTTTTTT | CASSLSRDRVIVGELFF
TRBJ1-2 | 16 | . | TRBV6-1 | . | TGTGCCAGCAGTGCCCCTAGAGGGGGTCGGATCTATGGCTACACCTTC | CASSAPRGGRIYGYTF
TRBJ2-1 | 13 | . | TRBV24-1 | . | TGTGCCACCAGTCAGACGGTCTACAGTGAGCAGTTCTTC | CATSQTVYSEQFF
TRBJ1-2 | 15 | many | TRBV28 | TRBD1 | TGTGCCAGCAGTTTGGAGGGGGCGATTCCCTATGGCTACACCTTC | CASSLEGAIPYGYTF
TRBJ2-1 | 12 | many | TRBV2 | . | TGTGCCAGCAGTGATGAGGGTCCTGAGCAGTTCTTC | CASSDEGPEQFF
TRBJ2-7 | 14 | many | TRBV11-2 | . | TGTGCCAGCAGCTCCGGGCACATGGGCTACGAGCAGTACTTC | CASSSGHMGYEQYF
TRBJ2-1 | 16 | many | TRBV12-5 | TRBD2 | TGTGCTAGTGGTCCCACCTCTAGCGGGAGGTACAATGAGCAGTTCTTC | CASGPTSSGRYNEQFF
TRBJ1-3 | 14 | many | TRBV9 | . | TGTGCCAGCAACACAGCCAACTCTGGAAACACCATATATTTT | CASNTANSGNTIYF
TRBJ2-1 | 15 | many | TRBV3-1 | TRBD2 | TGTGCCAGCAGCCAAGTGGCTAGCGGCGAGAATGAGCAGTTCTTC | CASSQVASGENEQFF
TRBJ2-7 | 15 | few | TRBV6-2/TRBV6-3 | . | TGTGCCAGCAGTTACACGGGAGCTGGGGTATACGAGCAGTACTTC | CASSYTGAGVYEQYF
TRBJ1-1 | 16 | . | TRBV7-9 | TRBD1 | TGTGCCAGCAGCTCCCTGGACAGGGCGGGGAACACTGAAGCTTTCTTT | CASSSLDRAGNTEAFF
TRBJ2-7 | 13 | many | TRBV28 | TRBD2 | TGTGCCAGCAAGACTAGCGGGCGTTTTGAGCAGTACTTC | CASKTSGRFEQYF
TRBJ2-1 | 16 | many | TRBV11-3 | TRBD1 | TGTGCCAGCAGCTCAAGCGGAAGCTCAGGGGGCAATGAGCAGTTCTTC | CASSSSGSSGGNEQFF
TRBJ2-3 | 17 | many | TRBV7-6 | TRBD1 | TGTGCCAGCAGCTCCCCTACCGGAACAGGGGTCACAGATACGCAGTATTTT | CASSSPTGTGVTDTQYF
TRBJ2-6 | 16 | few | TRBV13 | . | TGTGCCAGCAGCTTAGGCCTCAGGGCTGGGGCCAACGTCCTGACTTTC | CASSLGLRAGANVLTF
TRBJ2-1 | 16 | many | TRBV20-1 | TRBD2 | TGCAGTGCTAGAGATCGTACCGGGAGGTCCTACAATGAGCAGTTCTTC | CSARDRTGRSYNEQFF
TRBJ2-7 | 12 | many | TRBV7-9 | . | TGTGCCAGCAGCAGTGACAGTCGGGAGCAGTACTTC | CASSSDSREQYF
TRBJ2-7 | 12 | many | TRBV18 | . | TGTGCCAGCTCAACAGGTTCCTACGAGCAGTACTTC | CASSTGSYEQYF
TRBJ2-2 | 14 | many | TRBV28 | TRBD1 | TGTGCCAGCAGCCCGACAGGGGGGACCGGGGAGCTGTTTTTT | CASSPTGGTGELFF
TRBJ1-1 | 15 | many | TRBV3-1 | . | TGTGCCAGCAGCCAAGGAGGAGGCCCGAACACTGAAGCTTTCTTT | CASSQGGGPNTEAFF